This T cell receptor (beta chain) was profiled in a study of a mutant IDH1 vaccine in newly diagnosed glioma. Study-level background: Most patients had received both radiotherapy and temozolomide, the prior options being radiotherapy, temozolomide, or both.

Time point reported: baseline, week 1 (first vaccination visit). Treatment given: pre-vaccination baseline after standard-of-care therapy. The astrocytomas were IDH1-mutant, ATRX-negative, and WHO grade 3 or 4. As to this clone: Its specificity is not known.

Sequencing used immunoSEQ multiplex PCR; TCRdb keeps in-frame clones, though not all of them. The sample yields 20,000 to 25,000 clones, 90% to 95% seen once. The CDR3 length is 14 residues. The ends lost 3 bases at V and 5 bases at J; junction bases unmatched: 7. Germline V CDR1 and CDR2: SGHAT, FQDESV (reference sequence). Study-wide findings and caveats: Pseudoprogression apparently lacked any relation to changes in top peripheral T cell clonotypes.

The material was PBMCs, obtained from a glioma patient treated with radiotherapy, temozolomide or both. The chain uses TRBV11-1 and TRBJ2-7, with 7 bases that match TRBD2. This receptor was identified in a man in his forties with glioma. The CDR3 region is CASSFRTRSDEQYF. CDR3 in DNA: TGTGCCAGCAGCTTCCGGACTAGATCGGACGAGCAGTACTTC.